A single sample is the source of the 20 T cell receptor beta chains below, sequenced in a study of cytomegalovirus exposure and HLA in healthy donors. Assay used: immunoSEQ multiplex PCR; TCRdb lists only in-frame clones, some missing. The sample has just over 20,000 clones, 97% seen once. The sequenced material came from PBMCs. The receptor source for this set is a young man in good health and CMV-seropositive.

This chain links TRBV29-1 with TRBJ2-3, with a tentative D call TRBD2 (5 bases). Trimming took off 2 bases at V and 2 bases at J, with 8 bases between the two ends. Germline V gene lookup returns CDR1 SQVTM and CDR2 ANQGSEA. CDR3 length: 13 residues. CDR3 coding DNA: TGCAGCGTTGAATTAGCGAACACAGATACGCAGTATTTT. This translates into CSVELANTDTQYF.

In this sample, this clone turned up once. V gene TRBV9 combines with J gene TRBJ1-4; D is ambiguous. V lost 3 bases and J lost 0, with 6 bases in between. Germline lookup yields CDR1 SGDLS and CDR2 YYNGEE. This CDR3 contains 14 residues. As DNA, the CDR3 is TGTGCCAGCAGCGCGTCTTCAACTAATGAAAAACTGTTTTTT. Translating gives CASSASSTNEKLFF.

This chain connects TRBV5-4 to TRBJ2-5; 8 bases are shared with TRBD2. V gave up 3 bases and J gave up 5 bases; unmatched junction bases: 6. The CDR3 has 14 residues. Germline V gives CDR1 SGHNT, CDR2 YYREEE (reference sequence). The chain's CDR3 is CASSSRGGGETQYF. The DNA for the CDR3 is TGTGCCAGCAGCTCCCGGGGCGGGGGGGAGACCCAGTACTTC.

The rearrangement links TRBV5-1 to TRBJ2-1; 11 nucleotides match TRBD2. This CDR3 contains 16 residues. In germline, CDR1 is SGHRS, CDR2 YFSETQ. V trimming: 3 bases; J trimming: 5 bases; junction bases outside the gene matches: 7. The CDR3 DNA reads TGCGCCAGCAGCTCCTTTAGCGGGAGGGCCGACAATGAGCAGTTCTTC. Encoded protein: CASSSFSGRADNEQFF.

This clone was seen once. The chain recombines TRBV29-1 with TRBJ2-7, with 11 bases identical to TRBD1. The length of the CDR3 is 15 residues. CDR1 SQVTM and CDR2 ANQGSEA come from the germline V gene. V lost 4 bases to trimming and J lost 2 bases; unmatched junction nucleotides: 7. The CDR3 loop is CSVGVGGQGAYEQYF. The CDR3 region has the DNA TGCAGCGTTGGAGTGGGGGGACAGGGGGCCTACGAGCAGTACTTC.

A few counts support this clone. This chain joins TRBV30 and TRBJ2-2; the match to TRBD2 covers 8 bases. The CDR3 is made up of 22 amino acids. Germline assignment: CDR1 GTSNPN and CDR2 SVGIG (reference sequence). V shed 0 bases and J 5 bases; nucleotides not matched to a gene: 26. CDR3 nucleotide sequence: TGTGCCTGGAGTGTCTTGGGAGGAGGGACCCCGGCTGCTTCGGGAGGGACCGGGGAGCTGTTTTTT. Translated: CAWSVLGGGTPAASGGTGELFF.

The chain recombines TRBV6-1 with TRBJ1-2, with D maybe TRBD1 (6 bases). The V end was cut by 5 bases, the J end by 2 bases, with 9 bases between. The CDR3 totals 13 residues. Per germline, CDR1 MNHNS and CDR2 SASEGT. Here the CDR3 reads CASSRQENYGYTF. In DNA form, the CDR3 reads TGTGCCAGCAGTAGACAGGAGAACTATGGCTACACCTTC.

This chain joins TRBV5-1 and TRBJ1-2; tentative D call: TRBD1 (5 bases). Trimming took off 3 bases at V and 2 bases at J, with 20 bases between the two ends. Germline assignment: CDR1 SGHRS and CDR2 YFSETQ. The CDR3 contains 17 residues. This chain's CDR3 is CASSSSSMGGVNYGYTF. Written as DNA, the CDR3 is TGCGCCAGCAGCTCGAGTTCAATGGGGGGAGTCAACTATGGCTACACCTTC.

The rearrangement uses TRBV7-2 and TRBJ2-7, with 8 bases identical to TRBD2. Germline CDR1 reads SGHTA; CDR2 reads FQGNSA. V lost 5 bases and J lost 3; bases outside the gene matches: 12. The CDR3 spans 16 residues. The CDR3 loop is CASSPHRTSQSYEQYF. The CDR3, as DNA: TGTGCCAGCAGCCCACATCGGACTAGCCAGAGCTACGAGCAGTACTTC.

The chain couples TRBV2 to TRBJ2-7, with unresolved D. V lost 8 bases and J lost 6, with 11 bases in between. Germline CDR1 SNHLY, CDR2 FYNNEI. The CDR3 is 11 amino acids. The CDR3 region is CASADGGEQYF. CDR3 DNA: TGTGCCAGCGCCGATGGCGGCGAGCAGTACTTC.

The V and J genes are TRBV29-1 and TRBJ1-5, with 10 bases matching TRBD1. V dropped 6 bases and J dropped 7; count of bases not matched to a gene: 9. CDR1 is SQVTM and CDR2 is ANQGSEA in the germline V gene. The CDR3 has 14 amino acids. The CDR3 loop is CSVVDRGPGQPQHF. CDR3 sequence (DNA): TGCAGCGTCGTAGACAGGGGGCCGGGACAGCCCCAGCATTTT.

The chain carries TRBV9 and TRBJ2-5, with 15 bases identical to TRBD2. Unmatched junction bases numbered 5, after V lost 3 bases and J lost 5 bases. The CDR3 is 16 residues long. Germline V gives CDR1 SGDLS, CDR2 YYNGEE. The CDR3 here is CASSERTSGRVETQYF. CDR3 bases: TGTGCCAGCAGCGAGAGGACTAGCGGGAGGGTGGAGACCCAGTACTTC.

This chain links TRBV28 with TRBJ1-5, with TRBD1 matching over 8 bases. Germline CDR1 reads MDHEN; CDR2 reads SYDVKM. This CDR3 has 16 residues. V dropped 2 bases and J dropped 1; count of bases not matched to a gene: 4. The CDR3 DNA follows: TGTGCCAGCAGTTTACAGGGGGCAGGGAGCAATCAGCCCCAGCATTTT. Translated: CASSLQGAGSNQPQHF.

The rearrangement links TRBV28 to TRBJ1-1; 8 nucleotides match TRBD1. V shed 6 bases and J 2 bases; nucleotides not matched to a gene: 8. CDR1 MDHEN and CDR2 SYDVKM come from the germline V gene. The CDR3 totals 15 residues. The DNA for the CDR3 is TGTGCCAGCAGCCCTTGGACAGGGACTAACACTGAAGCTTTCTTT. Protein product: CASSPWTGTNTEAFF.

The rearrangement links TRBV5-1 to TRBJ2-7; 16 nucleotides line up with TRBD2. The CDR3 is 17 residues long. V gave up 3 bases and J gave up 3 bases; unmatched junction bases: 6. Germline V gene sequence: CDR1 SGHRS, CDR2 YFSETQ. The CDR3 DNA follows: TGCGCCAGCAGCTGGGGACTAGCGGGAGGGCTCAACTACGAGCAGTACTTC. Translation: CASSWGLAGGLNYEQYF. Variable domain in full (rest from reference TRBV5-1 and TRBJ2-7): KAGVTQTPRYLIKTRGQQVTLSCSPISGHRSVSWYQQTPGQGLQFLFEYFSETQRNKGNFPGRFSGRQFSNSRSEMNVSTLELGDSALYLCASSWGLAGGLNYEQYFGPGTRLTVT.

The gene calls are TRBV19 and TRBJ2-7; the D is unclear. The CDR3 consists of 11 residues. Germline V gene data show CDR1 as LNHDA and CDR2 as SQIVND (reference sequence). V was trimmed by 4 bases and J by 2 bases, leaving 3 bases between them. Written as DNA, the CDR3 is TGTGCCAGTAGTAACACCTACGAGCAGTACTTC. Translation: CASSNTYEQYF.

The J gene is TRBJ2-7, the V gene TRBV10-3; D unresolved. V gave up 8 bases and J gave up 3 bases, with 11 bases separating them. CDR1 and CDR2 (germline): ENHRY, SYGVKD. The CDR3 spans 12 residues. The CDR3 is CAIAPNGYEQYF. CDR3 nucleotides: TGTGCCATCGCCCCAAACGGCTACGAGCAGTACTTC.

The chain is built from TRBV11-2 and TRBJ2-7; TRBD2 is a possible D gene (6 bases). The CDR3 runs to 14 residues. CDR1 is SGHAT and CDR2 is FQNNGV in the germline V gene. V lost 1 base to trimming and J lost 7 bases, with 14 bases between them. CDR3 sequence reads: CASSLGPLAREQYF. The CDR3 bases are TGTGCCAGCAGCTTAGGTCCACTAGCTCGTGAGCAGTACTTC.

The J gene is TRBJ1-1, the V gene TRBV28; D is possibly TRBD1 (5 bases). The V and J ends lost 3 bases and 5 bases respectively, with 7 bases between them. CDR1 and CDR2 from the germline V gene are MDHEN and SYDVKM. The CDR3 is 12 amino acids. CDR3 protein: CASSFGGTEAFF. CDR3 nucleotides: TGTGCCAGCAGTTTTGGGGGGACTGAAGCTTTCTTT. The complete variable domain, with remaining parts taken from reference TRBV28 and TRBJ1-1, reads DVKVTQSSRYLVKRTGEKVFLECVQDMDHENMFWYRQDPGLGLRLIYFSYDVKMKEKGDIPEGYSVSREKKERFSLILESASTNQTSMYLCASSFGGTEAFFGQGTRLTVV.

The V call is TRBV7-2, the J call TRBJ1-4, with TRBD1 identical over 7 bases. This CDR3 comprises 15 residues. CDR1 is SGHTA and CDR2 is FQGNSA in the germline V gene. The V segment lost 5 bases and the J segment 7 bases; nucleotides outside the gene matches: 10. CDR3 nucleotide sequence: TGTGCCAGCAGCCACGGCGAGACAGGGAGTGAAAAACTGTTTTTT. It yields the protein CASSHGETGSEKLFF.